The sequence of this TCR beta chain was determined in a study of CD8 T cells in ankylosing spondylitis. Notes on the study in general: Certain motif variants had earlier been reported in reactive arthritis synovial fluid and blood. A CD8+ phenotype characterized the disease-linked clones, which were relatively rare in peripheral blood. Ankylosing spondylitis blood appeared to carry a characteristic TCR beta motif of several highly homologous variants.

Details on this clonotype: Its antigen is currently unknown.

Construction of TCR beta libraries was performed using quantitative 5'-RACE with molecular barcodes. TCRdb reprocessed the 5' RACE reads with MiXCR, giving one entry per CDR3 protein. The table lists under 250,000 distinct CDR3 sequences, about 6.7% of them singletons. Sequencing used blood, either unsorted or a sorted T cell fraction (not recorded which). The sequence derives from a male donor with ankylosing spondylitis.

The CDR3 protein is CASSQDGRGFVTDTQYF. The CDR3 DNA reads TGCGCCAGCAGCCAAGACGGCAGGGGATTCGTAACAGATACGCAGTATTTT. The rearrangement links TRBV4-3 to TRBJ2-3, with D perhaps TRBD1 (6 bases). CDR1 LGHNA and CDR2 YSLEER come from the germline V gene. V was cut by 0 bases and J by 3 bases, with 16 bases left in between. This CDR3 contains 17 residues.